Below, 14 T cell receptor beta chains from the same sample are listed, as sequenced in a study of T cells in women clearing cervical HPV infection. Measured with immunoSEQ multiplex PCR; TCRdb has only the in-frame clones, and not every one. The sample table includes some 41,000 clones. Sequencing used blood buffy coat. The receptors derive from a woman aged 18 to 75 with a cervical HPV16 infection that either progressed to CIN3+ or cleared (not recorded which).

CDR3 loop: CASSERRGHYEQFF. Incomplete CDR3 DNA: TGTGCCAGCAGTGAAAGGAGGGGGCACTATGAG. The chain couples TRBV6-1 to TRBJ2-1; TRBD1 might be the D (7 bases). The DNA ends 3 residues before the CDR3 does, and the rest of the CDR3 is filled in from the germline J gene. The germline CDR1 and CDR2 sequences are MNHNS and SASEGT. Between the trimmed V and J ends, which lost 2 bases and 8 bases, there was a span of 13 bases. CDR3 length: 14 residues.

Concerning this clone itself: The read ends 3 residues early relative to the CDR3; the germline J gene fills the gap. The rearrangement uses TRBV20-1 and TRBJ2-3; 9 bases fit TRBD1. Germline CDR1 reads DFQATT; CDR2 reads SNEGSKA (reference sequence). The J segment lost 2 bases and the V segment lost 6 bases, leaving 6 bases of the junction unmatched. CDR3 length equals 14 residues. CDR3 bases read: TGCAGTGCATCGGACAGGGGCCTCACAGATACG. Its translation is CSASDRGLTDT. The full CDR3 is CSASDRGLTDTQYF.

CDR3 DNA (partial): TGTGCCAGCAGCCAATTGTCCAGAACAGGGTGGGAGACC. It codes for CASSQLSRTGWET. The CDR3 in its entirety is CASSQLSRTGWETQYF. J is TRBJ2-5 and V is TRBV14; tentatively, D is TRBD1 (6 bases). The sequenced fragment ends 3 residues before the CDR3 boundary, so the rest is inferred from the germline J gene. The CDR3 runs 16 residues. Germline CDR1 SGHDN, CDR2 FVKESK. V lost 2 bases and J 5 bases, leaving 18 bases between the germline ends.

The CDR3 sequence: CASSPGQVYGYTF. Partial CDR3 DNA: TGTGCCAGCAGCCCGGGACAGGTCTATGGC. The rearrangement joins TRBV5-6 to TRBJ1-2; 8 bases fit TRBD1. The read terminates 3 residues before the CDR3 end, so the remaining end is supplied by the germline J gene. The V and J ends lost 4 bases and 4 bases, in that order; junction bases with no gene match: 3. Germline V CDR1 and CDR2: SGHDT, YYEEEE. The CDR3 covers 13 residues.

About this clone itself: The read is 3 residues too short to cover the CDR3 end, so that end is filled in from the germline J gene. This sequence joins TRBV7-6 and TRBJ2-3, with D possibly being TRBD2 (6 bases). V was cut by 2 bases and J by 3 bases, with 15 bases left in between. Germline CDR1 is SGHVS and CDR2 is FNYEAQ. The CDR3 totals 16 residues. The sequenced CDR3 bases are TGTGCCAGCAGCTTACTAGCATCGGGAGATACAGATACG. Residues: CASSLLASGDTDT. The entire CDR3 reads CASSLLASGDTDTQYF. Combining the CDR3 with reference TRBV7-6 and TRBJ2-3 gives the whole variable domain GAGVSQSPRYKVTKRGQDVALRCDPISGHVSLYWYRQALGQGPEFLTYFNYEAQQDKSGLPNDRFSAERPEGSISTLTIQRTEQRDSAMYRCASSLLASGDTDTQYFGPGTRLTVL.

The DNA read from the CDR3 is TGTGCCAGCAGTGGACAGGGATCATCAGTAAGCAATCAGCCC. It specifies CASSGQGSSVSNQP. In full, the CDR3 reads CASSGQGSSVSNQPQHF. This chain links TRBV2 with TRBJ1-5; TRBD1 aligns across 7 bases. The CDR3 end is not reached by the read, which stops 3 residues before it; the germline J gene fills it in. The CDR3 totals 17 residues. Germline V gene lookup returns CDR1 SNHLY and CDR2 FYNNEI. The junction had 10 bases not matched to a gene; V was cut back by 4 bases and J by 1 base.

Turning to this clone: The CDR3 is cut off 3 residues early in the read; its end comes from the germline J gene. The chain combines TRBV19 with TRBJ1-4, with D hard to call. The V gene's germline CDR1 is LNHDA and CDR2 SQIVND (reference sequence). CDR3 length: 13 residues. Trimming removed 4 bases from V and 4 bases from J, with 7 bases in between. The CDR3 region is CASSRAFNEKLFF. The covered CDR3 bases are TGTGCCAGTAGTAGGGCCTTTAATGAAAAA. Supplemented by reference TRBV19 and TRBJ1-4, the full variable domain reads DGGITQSPKYLFRKEGQNVTLSCEQNLNHDAMYWYRQDPGQGLRLIYYSQIVNDFQKGDIAEGYSVSREKKESFPLTVTSAQKNPTAFYLCASSRAFNEKLFFGSGTQLSVL.

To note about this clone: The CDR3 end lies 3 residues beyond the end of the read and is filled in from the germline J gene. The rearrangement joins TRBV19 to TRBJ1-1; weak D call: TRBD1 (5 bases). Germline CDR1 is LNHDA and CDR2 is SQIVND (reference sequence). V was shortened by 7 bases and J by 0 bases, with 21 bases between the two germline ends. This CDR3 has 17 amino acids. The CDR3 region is CASTYNNGGLLNTEAFF. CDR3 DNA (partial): TGTGCCAGTACCTATAATAACGGGGGGTTACTGAACACTGAA.

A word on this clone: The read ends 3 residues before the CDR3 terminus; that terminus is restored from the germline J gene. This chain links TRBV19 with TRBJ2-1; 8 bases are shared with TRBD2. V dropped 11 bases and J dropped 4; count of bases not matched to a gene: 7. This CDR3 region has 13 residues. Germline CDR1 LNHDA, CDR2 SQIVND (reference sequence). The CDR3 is CAPHGGGYNEQFF. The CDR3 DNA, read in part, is TGTGCCCCCCACGGGGGGGGGTACAATGAG.

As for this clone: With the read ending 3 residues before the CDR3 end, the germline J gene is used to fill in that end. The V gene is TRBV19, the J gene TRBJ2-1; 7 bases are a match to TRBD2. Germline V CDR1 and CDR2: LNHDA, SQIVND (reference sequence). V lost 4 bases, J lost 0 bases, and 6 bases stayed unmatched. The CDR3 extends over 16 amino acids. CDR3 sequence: CASSTRGSSSYNEQFF. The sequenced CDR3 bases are TGTGCCAGTAGTACCCGCGGGAGTAGCTCCTACAATGAG.

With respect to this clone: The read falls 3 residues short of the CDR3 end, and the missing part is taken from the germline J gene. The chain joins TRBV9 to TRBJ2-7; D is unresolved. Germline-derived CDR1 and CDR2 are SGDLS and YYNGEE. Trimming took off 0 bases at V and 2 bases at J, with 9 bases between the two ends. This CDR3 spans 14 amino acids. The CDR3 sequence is CASSVGDNPYEQYF. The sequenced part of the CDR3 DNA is TGTGCCAGCAGCGTAGGAGACAATCCCTACGAG.

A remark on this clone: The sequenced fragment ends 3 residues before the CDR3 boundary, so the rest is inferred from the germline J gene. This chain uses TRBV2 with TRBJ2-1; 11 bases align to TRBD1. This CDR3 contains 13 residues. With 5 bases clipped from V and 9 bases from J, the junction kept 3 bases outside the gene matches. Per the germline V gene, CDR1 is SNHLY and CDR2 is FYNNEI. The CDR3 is CASSRTGGVEQFF. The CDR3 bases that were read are TGTGCCAGCAGTAGGACAGGGGGCGTTGAG.

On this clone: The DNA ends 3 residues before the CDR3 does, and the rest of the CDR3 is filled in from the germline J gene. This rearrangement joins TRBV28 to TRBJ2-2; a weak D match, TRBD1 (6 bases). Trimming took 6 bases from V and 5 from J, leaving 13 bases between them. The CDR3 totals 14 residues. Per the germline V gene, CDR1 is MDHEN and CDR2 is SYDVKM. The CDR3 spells CASSRDQGTGELFF. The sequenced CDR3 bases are TGTGCCAGCAGCCGCGACCAGGGGACCGGGGAG.

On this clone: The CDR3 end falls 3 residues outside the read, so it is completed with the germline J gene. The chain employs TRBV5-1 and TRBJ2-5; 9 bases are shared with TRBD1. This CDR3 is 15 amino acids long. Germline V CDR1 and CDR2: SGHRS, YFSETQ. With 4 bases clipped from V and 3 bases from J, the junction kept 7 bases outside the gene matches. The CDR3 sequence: CASSPGQGREETQYF. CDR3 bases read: TGCGCCAGCAGCCCCGGACAGGGGAGAGAAGAGACC.